This TCR beta chain was obtained from a study of beta chain features in type 1 diabetes. Study details: The examined sorted cells totaled around 100 million across samples.

Every isolated RNA sample was fully reverse transcribed, so sequencing captured expressed TCRB transcripts. The data were produced by immunoSEQ multiplex PCR, yet TCRdb's version contains in-frame clones alone and is incomplete. This table has approximately 340,000 clones, about 15% appearing once. In regard to this clone: Its antigen is as yet unknown.

Every donor provided one heparinised blood draw, which averaged approximately 100 mL. The CDR3 sequence is 15 residues long. Germline V gene lookup returns CDR1 SEHNR and CDR2 FQNEAQ (reference sequence). Trimming removed 5 bases from V and 6 bases from J; junction bases left unmatched: 12. Overall study results and limits: Type 1 diabetes patients had TCRB CDR3s that were shorter (moderately but significantly so) in all four CD4+ subsets. Junctions at VDJ sites from type 1 diabetes patients had fewer insertions and more deletions.

This receptor was taken from a woman under 30 in good health. The chain employs TRBV7-9 and TRBJ1-1; 7 bases are a match to TRBD1. Material for sequencing was naive CD4+ T cells from blood. The chain's CDR3 is CASSPSTGRSPEAFF. Here the CDR3 DNA reads TGTGCCAGCAGCCCGTCGACAGGGAGGTCTCCTGAAGCTTTCTTT.